The 27 T cell receptor beta chains below were found in one sample sequenced in a study of CD8 T cells in ankylosing spondylitis. These receptors' targets are unknown. TCRdb re-called the 5' RACE reads with MiXCR, one entry per CDR3 protein. The data hold 750,000 to 850,000 distinct CDR3 sequences, with 10% to 15% observed a single time. Study-wide results and caveats: For ankylosing spondylitis blood, a TCR beta motif of seven to nine highly homologous variants appeared characteristic.

The sample taken for sequencing was blood, either unsorted or a sorted T cell fraction (not recorded which). Receptor source: a male donor with ankylosing spondylitis.

This clonotype was counted a few times. J is TRBJ1-1 and V is TRBV2; a possible D gene is TRBD1 (6 bases). V lost 1 base and J lost 2, with 23 bases in between. Germline CDR1 SNHLY, CDR2 FYNNEI. This CDR3 region has 19 residues. CDR3 region: CASSEGGGGRWYPNTEAFF. The CDR3, as DNA: TGTGCCAGCAGTGAAGGTGGCGGGGGCCGGTGGTACCCTAACACTGAAGCTTTCTTT.

The chain employs TRBV7-8 and TRBJ2-7, with D possibly matching TRBD1 (6 bases). Germline V CDR1 and CDR2: SGHVS, FQNEAQ. The CDR3 runs 14 residues. Trimming took 8 bases from V and 2 from J, leaving 16 bases between them. The CDR3: CASGSRGLTYEQYF. CDR3 nucleotide sequence: TGTGCCAGCGGGTCGAGGGGGTTGACCTACGAGCAGTACTTC.

A few counts support this clonotype. The gene calls are TRBV24-1 and TRBJ1-5, with D perhaps matching TRBD1 (5 bases). This CDR3 has 13 amino acids. V dropped 1 base and J dropped 7 bases, with 7 bases sitting between them. Germline loops: CDR1 KGHDR, CDR2 SFDVKD. CDR3 DNA sequence: TGTGCCACCAGTGATTTAGGGGACCAGCCCCAGCATTTT. Its protein product is CATSDLGDQPQHF.

This clonotype was detected ten times or more. The chain has TRBV29-1 and TRBJ2-1; TRBD1 aligns across 7 bases. Looked up from germline, CDR1 is SQVTM and CDR2 is ANQGSEA. The CDR3 is 14 amino acids. Losses at the gene ends were 3 bases for V and 5 bases for J; bases not matched to a gene: 7. CDR3 sequence reads: CSVEPRQGHNEQFF. CDR3 bases: TGCAGCGTTGAGCCTAGACAGGGCCACAATGAGCAGTTCTTC.

This clonotype was detected ten times or more. This chain links TRBV7-6 with TRBJ2-1, with D possibly matching TRBD2 (6 bases). With 5 bases removed from V and 6 bases from J, the gap between germline ends came to 14 bases. CDR3 size: 14 residues. The V gene's germline CDR1 is SGHVS and CDR2 FNYEAQ. The DNA for the CDR3 is TGTGCCAGCAGCCGACTTCAGACTAGCAATGAGCAGTTCTTC. The encoded protein is CASSRLQTSNEQFF.

The gene calls are TRBV20-1 and TRBJ2-7; 8 positions agree with TRBD2. The trim removed 4 bases at V and 0 bases at J, leaving 5 bases unmatched. The CDR3 is 14 residues long. Germline-derived CDR1 and CDR2 are DFQATT and SNEGSKA (reference sequence). As DNA, the CDR3 is TGCAGTGCTAACCTCGGGAGGGGCTCCTACGAGCAGTACTTC. This sequence encodes CSANLGRGSYEQYF.

Many counts were recorded for this clonotype. The V gene is TRBV7-6, the J gene TRBJ2-1; D gene uncertain. This CDR3 has 13 amino acids. The V end lost 2 bases, the J end lost 10 bases, and 12 bases lay between the germline ends. Germline V gives CDR1 SGHVS, CDR2 FNYEAQ. CDR3 loop: CASSLRPDGEQFF. The CDR3 nucleotides are TGTGCCAGCAGCTTAAGACCGGACGGAGAGCAGTTCTTC.

This rearrangement joins TRBV7-9 to TRBJ2-7; 7 positions agree with TRBD1. CDR1 is SEHNR and CDR2 is FQNEAQ in the germline V gene (reference sequence). After removal of 3 bases from V and 7 bases from J, the junction contained 3 bases not matched to a gene. This CDR3 has 12 amino acids. The CDR3 DNA is TGTGCCAGCAGCTTTACGGACAGGGAGCAGTACTTC. Its translation is CASSFTDREQYF.

This clonotype turned up a few times. The V and J genes are TRBV4-1 and TRBJ1-2; maybe TRBD1 (6 bases). The CDR3 sequence is 14 residues long. V gave up 1 base and J gave up 3 bases, with 9 bases separating them. Germline V CDR1 and CDR2: MGHRA, YSYEKL. The CDR3 sequence is CASSQGWGHYGYTF. CDR3 nucleotide sequence: TGCGCCAGCAGCCAAGGGTGGGGGCACTATGGCTACACCTTC.

Written as DNA, the CDR3 is TGCAGTGCCGGTGGTACTAGCGGGAGCAGGTACAATGAGCAGTTCTTC. It translates to CSAGGTSGSRYNEQFF. The V and J genes are TRBV20-1 and TRBJ2-1; 11 bases fit TRBD2. V shed 6 bases and J 4 bases; nucleotides not matched to a gene: 11. Germline V gene data show CDR1 as DFQATT and CDR2 as SNEGSKA (reference sequence). The CDR3 extends over 16 amino acids.

This clonotype has a handful of counts. One base away lies a much larger clone, so this may be a sequencing read error. The chain couples TRBV5-1 to TRBJ2-2, with D tentatively TRBD2 (6 bases). In germline, CDR1 is SGHRS, CDR2 YFSETQ. V dropped 3 bases and J dropped 1 base, with 7 bases sitting between them. CDR3 length: 14 amino acids. The CDR3, as DNA: TGCGCCAGCAGCTGGGGAGGGAACACCGGGGAGCTGTTTTTT. Protein sequence: CASSWGGNTGELFF. Together with reference TRBV5-1 and TRBJ2-2, the CDR3 gives the full variable domain: KAGVTQTPRYLIKTRGQQVTLSCSPISGHRSVSWYQQTPGQGLQFLFEYFSETQRNKGNFPGRFSGRQFSNSRSEMNVSTLELGDSALYLCASSWGGNTGELFFGEGSRLTVL.

This clonotype turned up a few times. This chain uses TRBV9 with TRBJ2-7; 7 positions match TRBD2. There are 14 residues in the CDR3. After removal of 0 bases from V and 2 bases from J, the junction contained 2 bases not matched to a gene. CDR1 and CDR2 (germline): SGDLS, YYNGEE. In nucleotides, the CDR3 is TGTGCCAGCAGCGTAGATGGGGGGGCCTACGAGCAGTACTTC. Its translation is CASSVDGGAYEQYF.

This chain links TRBV6-2 or TRBV6-3 with TRBJ2-1; D tentatively fits TRBD1 or TRBD2 (5 bases each). The CDR3 contains 14 residues. V was clipped by 8 bases and J by 7 bases, with 18 bases between them. The germline V gene has CDR1 MNHEY and CDR2 SVGEGT. The DNA for the CDR3 is TGTGCCAGCGGCAGGGACGGGGTTTCAAATGAGCAGTTCTTC. This encodes CASGRDGVSNEQFF.

The CDR3 reads CASSLRRRAGSTGANVLTF. The CDR3 nucleotides read TGTGCCAGCAGCTTAAGGCGGAGGGCAGGGTCCACTGGGGCCAACGTCCTGACTTTC. The chain recombines TRBV7-3 with TRBJ2-6, with D possibly being TRBD2 (6 bases). Per the germline V gene, CDR1 is SGHTA and CDR2 is FQGTGA. This CDR3 region has 19 residues. Trimming cost V 1 base and J 2 bases, with 18 bases left between them.

This clonotype was counted only a few times. The chain links TRBV4-3 to TRBJ2-1; D might be TRBD1 or TRBD2, each matching 5 bases. The length of the CDR3 is 16 residues. Trimming removed 0 bases at V and 2 bases at J, with 11 bases between. The V gene's germline CDR1 is LGHNA and CDR2 YSLEER. CDR3 nucleotide sequence: TGCGCCAGCAGCCAAGACTGGATGGGGGCCTACAATGAGCAGTTCTTC. Encoded protein: CASSQDWMGAYNEQFF.

This clonotype was picked up a small number of times. The chain recombines TRBV20-1 with TRBJ2-7, with a possible D match to TRBD1 (6 bases). This CDR3 is 16 amino acids long. V was shortened by 2 bases and J by 1 base, with 18 bases between the two germline ends. CDR1 is DFQATT and CDR2 is SNEGSKA in the germline V gene (reference sequence). CDR3 in amino acids: CSARRYQGFPSYEQYF. DNA for the CDR3: TGCAGTGCTAGACGATATCAGGGGTTCCCATCCTACGAGCAGTACTTC.

The V call is TRBV6-1, the J call TRBJ2-1, with D tentatively TRBD2 (6 bases). CDR3 length: 15 residues. V lost 8 bases to trimming and J lost 9 bases, with 23 bases between them. CDR1 and CDR2 from the germline V gene are MNHNS and SASEGT. CDR3: CASAGIDGFVGEQFF. CDR3 coding DNA: TGTGCCAGCGCGGGAATAGACGGATTCGTTGGTGAGCAGTTCTTC.

This clonotype was seen ten or more times. V and J are TRBV28 and TRBJ1-3, with 8 bases identical to TRBD1. The CDR3 is made up of 15 amino acids. Per the germline V gene, CDR1 is MDHEN and CDR2 is SYDVKM. V lost 7 bases and J lost 1; bases outside the gene matches: 6. The DNA of the CDR3 is TGTGCCAGCAACCCAGGGGGCTGGTCTGGAAACACCATATATTTT. It specifies CASNPGGWSGNTIYF. Complete variable domain (other parts from reference TRBV28 and TRBJ1-3): DVKVTQSSRYLVKRTGEKVFLECVQDMDHENMFWYRQDPGLGLRLIYFSYDVKMKEKGDIPEGYSVSREKKERFSLILESASTNQTSMYLCASNPGGWSGNTIYFGEGSWLTVV.

This clonotype was found a few times. The rearrangement links TRBV7-2 to TRBJ2-5; 7 bases are a match to TRBD1. V shed 6 bases, J shed 1 base, and the junction held 5 bases outside the gene matches. CDR3 size: 14 residues. Germline assignment: CDR1 SGHTA and CDR2 FQGNSA. The CDR3 nucleotides read TGTGCCAGCAGTAATAACAGGGGCCAAGAGACCCAGTACTTC. As protein: CASSNNRGQETQYF.

This chain uses TRBV20-1 with TRBJ1-6, with D maybe TRBD1 (5 bases). V was pared by 1 base and J by 9 bases, with 13 bases between. The CDR3 runs 14 residues. Germline V gives CDR1 DFQATT, CDR2 SNEGSKA (reference sequence). The CDR3 sequence is CSARVTPGTSPLHF. The CDR3 nucleotides are TGCAGTGCTAGAGTTACCCCAGGGACTTCACCCCTCCACTTT.

J is TRBJ1-5 and V is TRBV20-1, with 7 positions matching TRBD1. Trimming cost V 5 bases and J 6 bases; bases outside gene matches: 10. The V gene's germline CDR1 is DFQATT and CDR2 SNEGSKA (reference sequence). CDR3 size: 14 residues. This CDR3 is CSADRERVGQPQHF. CDR3 sequence (DNA): TGCAGTGCTGACAGGGAAAGAGTGGGTCAGCCCCAGCATTTT.

The chain employs TRBV12-3 or TRBV12-4 and TRBJ2-7, with a tentative D call TRBD1 (6 bases). This CDR3 is 15 amino acids long. V was shortened by 5 bases and J by 2 bases, with 16 bases between the two germline ends. In DNA, the CDR3 is TGTGCCAGCAGTGTACAGGGAGTCGGAACCTACGAGCAGTACTTC. It is translated as CASSVQGVGTYEQYF.

The chain links TRBV20-1 to TRBJ1-5; possibly TRBD1 for D (6 bases). The germline gives CDR1 DFQATT, CDR2 SNEGSKA (reference sequence). V was trimmed by 6 bases and J by 3 bases, leaving 12 bases between them. The CDR3 covers 13 residues. In nucleotides, the CDR3 is TGCAGTGCCTCGACAGGAAACAATCAGCCCCAGCATTTT. Its protein product is CSASTGNNQPQHF.

In its sample, this clonotype was seen a few times. The CDR3 sequence: CSARWVGSSSGNEQFF. The DNA of the CDR3 is TGCAGTGCTAGATGGGTGGGTTCTTCTTCGGGTAATGAGCAGTTCTTC. The chain links TRBV20-1 to TRBJ2-1; D gene ambiguous. CDR1 DFQATT and CDR2 SNEGSKA come from the germline V gene (reference sequence). The CDR3 totals 16 residues. Trimming left V 2 bases short and J 7 bases short, with 21 bases between.

The chain carries TRBV11-2 and TRBJ2-1; 8 positions agree with TRBD2. Germline-derived CDR1 and CDR2 are SGHAT and FQNNGV. The CDR3 loop spans 15 amino acids. The V segment lost 6 bases and the J segment 3 bases; nucleotides outside the gene matches: 7. DNA for the CDR3: TGTGCCAGCAGGTGGGGTAGCGGGGTCTACAATGAGCAGTTCTTC. Its translation: CASRWGSGVYNEQFF.

There are many counts of this clonotype. The chain recombines TRBV20-1 with TRBJ1-1, with D hard to call. Germline loops: CDR1 DFQATT, CDR2 SNEGSKA (reference sequence). This CDR3 spans 13 amino acids. Trimming left V 6 bases short and J 0 bases short, with 11 bases between. The CDR3 sequence: CSADVPLNTEAFF. The CDR3 DNA sequence: TGCAGTGCCGACGTCCCATTGAACACTGAAGCTTTCTTT.

The sample holds a few counts of this clonotype. The chain couples TRBV20-1 to TRBJ2-3; possibly TRBD2 for D (6 bases). Germline V CDR1 and CDR2: DFQATT, SNEGSKA (reference sequence). The CDR3 is 15 amino acids. Trimming stripped 5 bases from V and 5 bases from J, with 20 bases between. CDR3 bases: TGCAGTGCTCTAGGAGCGGAGGGATGGGGAGATACGCAGTATTTT. Translation gives CSALGAEGWGDTQYF.